The next 11 T cell receptor beta chains were all read from a single sample in a study of shared clonotypes between healthy human individuals. Assay: immunoSEQ multiplex PCR; the TCRdb copy retains only in-frame clones and omits some. Among around 510,000 clones listed, roughly 72% were seen once. The sample comprised PBMCs. These receptors all stem from a woman between 35 and 50 years old in good health. Some clones in this sample may be carry-over from other donors' samples.

The chain uses TRBV5-1 and TRBJ2-5, with TRBD2 matching over 8 bases. Germline V gives CDR1 SGHRS, CDR2 YFSETQ. V gave up 0 bases and J gave up 6 bases; unmatched junction bases: 10. This CDR3 is built from 16 residues. CDR3 amino acids: CASSLGPAGDAKTQYF. The CDR3 DNA reads as TGCGCCAGCAGCTTGGGCCCAGCGGGAGACGCAAAGACCCAGTACTTC. The entire variable domain, with the rest obtained from reference TRBV5-1 and TRBJ2-5, is as follows: KAGVTQTPRYLIKTRGQQVTLSCSPISGHRSVSWYQQTPGQGLQFLFEYFSETQRNKGNFPGRFSGRQFSNSRSEMNVSTLELGDSALYLCASSLGPAGDAKTQYFGPGTRLLVL.

The chain uses TRBV4-2 and TRBJ2-1; 13 nucleotides line up with TRBD2. V shed 6 bases, J shed 0 bases, and the junction held 5 bases outside the gene matches. Germline-derived CDR1 and CDR2 are LGHNA and YNFKEQ. This CDR3 spans 17 amino acids. This chain's CDR3 is CASRPGLAGRSYNEQFF. The CDR3 DNA follows: TGTGCCAGCAGACCGGGACTAGCGGGACGCTCCTACAATGAGCAGTTCTTC.

Comments on this clone: It may be a read error: a sequence one base away is much more abundant. The chain uses TRBV30 and TRBJ2-5; D may be TRBD1 (5 bases). The J call may be wrong; the DNA end is better matched by TRBJ2-7. The CDR3 contains 12 residues. The V gene's germline CDR1 is GTSNPN and CDR2 SVGIG (reference sequence). This CDR3 reads CAWSVLRDEQYF. Here the CDR3 DNA reads TGTGCCTGGAGTGTACTCAGGGACGAGCAGTACTTC.

This clone has just one count. This chain connects TRBV7-3 to TRBJ2-7; 9 bases map to TRBD2. The V and J ends lost 5 bases and 7 bases, in that order; junction bases with no gene match: 27. The CDR3 runs to 20 residues. Germline assignment: CDR1 SGHTA and CDR2 FQGTGA. CDR3 sequence (DNA): TGTGCCAGCAGCCACGCTCGACAGGCGCCGGCTAGCGGGACAATCTGGGAGCAGTACTTC. Protein product: CASSHARQAPASGTIWEQYF. The full variable domain, completed using reference TRBV7-3 and TRBJ2-7, is GAGVSQTPSNKVTEKGKYVELRCDPISGHTALYWYRQSLGQGPEFLIYFQGTGAADDSGLPNDRFFAVRPEGSVSTLKIQRTERGDSAVYLCASSHARQAPASGTIWEQYFGPGTRLTVT.

The genes are TRBV6-1 and TRBJ1-2; D is ambiguous. Germline assignment: CDR1 MNHNS and CDR2 SASEGT. Between the trimmed V and J ends, which lost 8 bases and 0 bases, there was a span of 10 bases. CDR3 size: 13 residues. The chain's CDR3 is CASGLWTNYGYTF. The CDR3 DNA follows: TGTGCCAGCGGGCTATGGACTAACTATGGCTACACCTTC.

This chain uses TRBV2 with TRBJ1-3; 10 bases map to TRBD1. The V gene's germline CDR1 is SNHLY and CDR2 FYNNEI. The CDR3 is 15 residues long. The junction had 4 bases not matched to a gene; V was cut back by 5 bases and J by 3 bases. CDR3 loop: CASSPGTGVGNTIYF. CDR3 DNA: TGTGCCAGCAGTCCAGGGACAGGGGTTGGAAACACCATATATTTT.

This clone was counted only a few times. This sequence joins TRBV5-1 and TRBJ1-1; no clear D gene. Trimming shortened V by 0 bases and J by 1 base, and 7 bases separated the two germline ends. This CDR3 spans 14 amino acids. Per germline, CDR1 SGHRS and CDR2 YFSETQ. CDR3 sequence: CASSLEPANTEAFF. The CDR3 DNA sequence: TGCGCCAGCAGCTTGGAACCGGCGAACACTGAAGCTTTCTTT.

Turning to this clone: With only one base between it and a far larger clone, this is likely a read error. The CDR3 end shows no conserved phenylalanine or tryptophan, and so a read error is likely. CDR3 in DNA: TGCAGCGTTGTTAATCCAGGGATGAACACTGAAGCTTTCCTT. Encoded protein: CSVVNPGMNTEAFL. This chain uses TRBV29-1 with TRBJ1-1; D is possibly TRBD1 (5 bases). There are 14 residues in the CDR3. Germline values: CDR1 SQVTM, CDR2 ANQGSEA. V was trimmed by 4 bases and J by 0 bases, leaving 12 bases between them.

CDR3 in amino acids: CASSVVGGSDTQYF. DNA for the CDR3: TGTGCCAGCAGCGTAGTCGGGGGGTCAGATACGCAGTATTTT. The V call is TRBV9, the J call TRBJ2-3; 7 bases map to TRBD2. There are 14 residues in the CDR3. V gave up 0 bases and J gave up 4 bases; unmatched junction bases: 2. Germline V gene data show CDR1 as SGDLS and CDR2 as YYNGEE.

This sequence joins TRBV2 and TRBJ1-3; maybe TRBD1 (5 bases). The V and J ends lost 4 bases and 2 bases respectively, with 12 bases between them. CDR3 length: 15 amino acids. Germline V gives CDR1 SNHLY, CDR2 FYNNEI. The CDR3 reads CASSAGALAGNTIYF. As DNA, the CDR3 is TGTGCCAGCAGTGCCGGGGCCCTTGCTGGAAACACCATATATTTT.

The rearrangement links TRBV30 to TRBJ1-1; 7 bases agree with TRBD1. The CDR3 is 14 amino acids. V lost 3 bases, J lost 10 bases, and 14 bases stayed unmatched. Germline V gene lookup returns CDR1 GTSNPN and CDR2 SVGIG (reference sequence). The CDR3 DNA follows: TGTGCCTGGAGAGCGACCGGGACAGCCTCATCAGCTTTCTTT. Its protein product is CAWRATGTASSAFF.